The 12 T cell receptor beta chains listed next were all sequenced from one sample in a study of blood T cell repertoires in COVID-19. TCRdb's table, derived via immunoSEQ multiplex PCR, lists solely in-frame clones and lacks some. Among 250,000 or so clones, around four fifths were seen once, and the ten largest hold about 3.9%. The sequencing input was PBMCs or T cells enriched from blood (not recorded which). These receptors came from a woman aged 40 to 55 who had been exposed to COVID-19.

The chain carries TRBV29-1 and TRBJ1-1, with 8 nucleotides matching TRBD1. Trimming cost V 6 bases and J 4 bases; bases outside gene matches: 10. The CDR3 runs to 14 residues. CDR1 SQVTM and CDR2 ANQGSEA come from the germline V gene. CDR3 nucleotide sequence: TGCAGCGTGCGACCACAGGGGGAGGGCACTGAAGCTTTCTTT. It specifies CSVRPQGEGTEAFF.

V and J are TRBV6-5 and TRBJ2-7, with 7 bases matching TRBD2. V was clipped by 2 bases and J by 3 bases; unmatched bases: 4. Germline CDR1 is MNHEY and CDR2 is SVGAGI. The CDR3 contains 14 residues. The CDR3 DNA sequence: TGTGCCAGCAGTTACGGGCGGGGGAGCTACGAGCAGTACTTC. Encoded protein: CASSYGRGSYEQYF.

The rearrangement joins TRBV7-6 to TRBJ1-4; D possibly corresponds to TRBD1 (5 bases). The CDR3 spans 11 residues. The germline V gene has CDR1 SGHVS and CDR2 FNYEAQ. V was trimmed by 9 bases and J by 11 bases, leaving 13 bases between them. The CDR3 bases are TGTGCCAGTCGGTCAGGGTGGAAACTGTTTTTT. Its translation is CASRSGWKLFF.

The chain carries TRBV13 and TRBJ2-7; 7 bases line up with TRBD1. V lost 1 base, J lost 6 bases, and 6 bases stayed unmatched. CDR1 and CDR2 (germline): PRHDT, FYEKMQ (reference sequence). The CDR3 spans 14 residues. CDR3 sequence reads: CASSLEQGFREQYF. The CDR3 DNA follows: TGTGCCAGCAGCTTAGAACAGGGGTTTCGCGAGCAGTACTTC.

The J gene is TRBJ2-7, the V gene TRBV30; D remains ambiguous. This CDR3 has 11 residues. Trimming left V 1 base short and J 3 bases short, with 4 bases between. Germline CDR1 reads GTSNPN; CDR2 reads SVGIG (reference sequence). The CDR3 region is CAWSDLYEQYF. CDR3 sequence (DNA): TGTGCCTGGAGTGATCTCTACGAGCAGTACTTC.

The chain carries TRBV7-8 and TRBJ1-1; the D gene is possibly TRBD1 (5 bases). Germline CDR1 SGHVS, CDR2 FQNEAQ. V lost 5 bases, J lost 3 bases, and 16 bases lay in between. CDR3 length: 15 amino acids. This CDR3 is CASSLQGEVDTEAFF. The CDR3 DNA follows: TGTGCCAGCAGCCTACAAGGGGAGGTAGACACTGAAGCTTTCTTT.

The chain uses TRBV19 and TRBJ1-5; no definite D call. This CDR3 is built from 15 residues. CDR1 LNHDA and CDR2 SQIVND come from the germline V gene (reference sequence). Trimming shortened V by 7 bases and J by 7 bases, and 20 bases separated the two germline ends. The CDR3 loop reads CASNPDRRPGQPQHF. Written as DNA, the CDR3 is TGTGCCAGTAACCCCGACCGAAGGCCGGGGCAGCCCCAGCATTTT.

The rearrangement uses TRBV18 and TRBJ2-7; TRBD1 is a possible D gene (6 bases). Germline lookup yields CDR1 KGHSH and CDR2 LQKENI. Trimming took 2 bases from V and 5 from J, leaving 13 bases between them. The CDR3 runs to 14 residues. The DNA of the CDR3 is TGTGCCAGCTCACCAGGAACAGGGCGGCACGAGCAGTACTTC. Translating gives CASSPGTGRHEQYF.

The chain combines TRBV10-3 with TRBJ2-7; 7 nucleotides agree with TRBD1. Germline lookup yields CDR1 ENHRY and CDR2 SYGVKD. V lost 0 bases, J lost 7 bases, and 12 bases stayed unmatched. The CDR3 consists of 16 residues. The CDR3 loop is CAISESPSQGTGEQYF. Here the CDR3 DNA reads TGTGCCATCAGTGAGTCACCCTCACAGGGGACGGGGGAGCAGTACTTC.

The CDR3 reads CASSSGGGTASYEQYF. As DNA, the CDR3 is TGTGCCAGCAGCTCAGGGGGCGGGACAGCCTCCTACGAGCAGTACTTC. V and J are TRBV5-4 and TRBJ2-7; 8 bases map to TRBD1. Germline V gene sequence: CDR1 SGHNT, CDR2 YYREEE (reference sequence). Germline trimming cut 3 bases from V and 0 bases from J; bases unmatched to any gene: 8. CDR3 length equals 16 residues. The variable domain in full, with the rest retrieved from reference TRBV5-4 and TRBJ2-7, is ETGVTQSPTHLIKTRGQQVTLRCSSQSGHNTVSWYQQALGQGPQFIFQYYREEENGRGNFPPRFSGLQFPNYSSELNVNALELDDSALYLCASSSGGGTASYEQYFGPGTRLTVT.

This clone appeared a few times. This chain links TRBV24-1 with TRBJ1-1, with 7 bases lining up with TRBD1. The CDR3 sequence is 14 residues long. V gave up 7 bases and J gave up 4 bases; unmatched junction bases: 8. Germline values: CDR1 KGHDR, CDR2 SFDVKD. The CDR3 is CATRTGVSGTEAFF. The CDR3 region has the DNA TGTGCCACCAGAACAGGGGTGAGTGGCACTGAAGCTTTCTTT.

The chain carries TRBV5-1 and TRBJ2-7; tentatively, D is TRBD1 (5 bases). There are 18 residues in the CDR3. Trimming left V 3 bases short and J 1 base short, with 23 bases between. Germline V gene lookup returns CDR1 SGHRS and CDR2 YFSETQ. The CDR3 DNA follows: TGCGCCAGCAGCTCCTCCCAGCAGGGCGAAGGTACGTCCTACGAGCAGTACTTC. Translation: CASSSSQQGEGTSYEQYF.